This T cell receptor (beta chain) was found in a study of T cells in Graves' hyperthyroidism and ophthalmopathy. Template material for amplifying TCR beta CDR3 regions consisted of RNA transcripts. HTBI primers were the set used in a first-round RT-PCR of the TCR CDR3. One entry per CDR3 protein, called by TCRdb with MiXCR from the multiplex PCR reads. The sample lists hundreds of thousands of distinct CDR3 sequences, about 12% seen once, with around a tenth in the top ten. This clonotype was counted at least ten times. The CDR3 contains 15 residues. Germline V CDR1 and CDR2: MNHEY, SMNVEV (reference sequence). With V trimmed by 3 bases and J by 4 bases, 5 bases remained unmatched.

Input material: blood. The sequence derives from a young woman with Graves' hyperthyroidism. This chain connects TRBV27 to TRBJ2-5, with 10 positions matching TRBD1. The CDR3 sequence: CASSLFRTGGETQYF. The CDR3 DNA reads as TGTGCCAGCAGTTTGTTTCGGACAGGGGGAGAGACCCAGTACTTC.